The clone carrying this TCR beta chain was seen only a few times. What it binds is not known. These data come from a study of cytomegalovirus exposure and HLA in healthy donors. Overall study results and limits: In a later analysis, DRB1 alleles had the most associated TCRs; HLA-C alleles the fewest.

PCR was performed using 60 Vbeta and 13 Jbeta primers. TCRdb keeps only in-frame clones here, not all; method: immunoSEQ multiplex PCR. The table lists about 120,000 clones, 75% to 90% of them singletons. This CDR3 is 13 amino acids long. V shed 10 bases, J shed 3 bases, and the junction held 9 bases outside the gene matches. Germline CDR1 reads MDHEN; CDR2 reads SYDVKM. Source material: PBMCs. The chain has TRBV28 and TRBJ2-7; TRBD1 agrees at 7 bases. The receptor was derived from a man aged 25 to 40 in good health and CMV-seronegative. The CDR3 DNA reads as TGTGCCACCACAGGACAGGCTCGCTACGAGCAGTACTTC. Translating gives CATTGQARYEQYF.